What follows are 2 T cell receptor beta chains derived from one specimen sequenced in a study of blood T cell repertoires in COVID-19. The table came from immunoSEQ multiplex PCR; TCRdb's copy has only in-frame clones and leaves some out. The sample records about 99,000 clones, approximately 80% being singletons. Sequenced material: peripheral blood. The receptors stem from a woman over 75 with active or convalescent COVID-19.

This clone was recorded once. The CDR3 here is CASSLRRGGGTGELFF. The CDR3 region has the DNA TGTGCCAGCAGCCTCAGGAGGGGAGGGGGCACCGGGGAGCTGTTTTTT. The chain combines TRBV7-2 with TRBJ2-2; tentatively, D is TRBD2 (7 bases). Trimming cost V 5 bases and J 4 bases, with 17 bases left between them. Germline values: CDR1 SGHTA, CDR2 FQGNSA. The CDR3 extends over 16 amino acids.

A single count supports this clone. The gene calls are TRBV11-2 and TRBJ2-1; 7 positions agree with TRBD2. The germline CDR1 and CDR2 sequences are SGHAT and FQNNGV. This CDR3 has 15 residues. After removal of 1 base from V and 6 bases from J, the junction contained 6 bases not matched to a gene. The CDR3 DNA is TGTGCCAGCAGCTTAGGGCGGGAGAGGCCCAATGAGCAGTTCTTC. Its translation: CASSLGRERPNEQFF.